A selection of T cell receptor beta chains follows, all from one sample in a study of blood T cell repertoires in COVID-19. Clones were sequenced by immunoSEQ multiplex PCR, and TCRdb holds only the in-frame ones, with some missing. The sample yields some 400,000 clones, over 75% seen once. Sequenced: PBMCs or T cells enriched from blood (not recorded which). These receptors all come from a young man who had recovered from COVID-19. The CDR3 runs from the conserved cysteine through the conserved F or W. The D gene is left open where the match is weak. Not all rows give a size; the values are once, few, many and, for expanded clones, a class.

V	D	J	size	DNA	CDR3
TRBV7-9	NA	TRBJ1-6	NA	TGTGCCAGCAGCCGGGGCGGGGGCAGGACTGATTCACCCCTCCACTTT	CASSRGGGRTDSPLHF
TRBV21-1	NA	TRBJ2-7	NA	TGTGCCAGCGTTAGCTCCTACGAGCAGTACTTC	CASVSSYEQYF
TRBV6-6	NA	TRBJ1-6	NA	TGTGCCAGCACCCACGAGGGAAACTATAATTCACCCCTCCACTTT	CASTHEGNYNSPLHF
TRBV19	NA	TRBJ2-3	NA	TGTGCCAGTAGTTTAATTCCCTTGGATACGCAGTATTTT	CASSLIPLDTQYF
TRBV5-1	NA	TRBJ2-5	NA	TGCGCCAGCAGCTTGGAAGGGCAGGGGAGTCGGACCCAGTACTTC	CASSLEGQGSRTQYF
TRBV7-2	NA	TRBJ1-4	NA	TGTGCCAGCAGCTTCATCGGGAGGGAAAAACTGTTTTTT	CASSFIGREKLFF
TRBV30	TRBD1	TRBJ2-1	NA	TGTGCCTGGAGTGACAGGGGCCATGAGCAGTTCTTC	CAWSDRGHEQFF
TRBV18	TRBD1	TRBJ1-5	once	TGTGCCAGCTCACCCGGGACAGGGGGAGGCAATCAGCCCCAGCATTTT	CASSPGTGGGNQPQHF
TRBV30	NA	TRBJ1-5	NA	TGTGCCTGGAGTGTGGGCCACGGGGGGGGATCGAATCAGCCCCAGCATTTT	CAWSVGHGGGSNQPQHF
TRBV5-1	NA	TRBJ2-2	once	TGCGCCAGCATCGCAGGTGCGAACACCGGGGAGCTGTTTTTT	CASIAGANTGELFF
TRBV19	TRBD1	TRBJ1-1	NA	TGTGCCAGTAGTTTCTTGGACAGGGAAGCTTTCTTT	CASSFLDREAFF
TRBV3-1/TRBV3-2	NA	TRBJ1-2	NA	TGTGCCAGCAGCCCAGGACAGTCCTATGGCTACACCTTC	CASSPGQSYGYTF
TRBV9	TRBD1	TRBJ1-2	few	TGTGCCAGCAGCGCGCAGGGACAGGGGAGCTATGGCTACACCTTC	CASSAQGQGSYGYTF
TRBV28	TRBD1	TRBJ1-1	NA	TGTGCCAGCAGCGGACAGGGCGAGGGAGCTTTCTTT	CASSGQGEGAFF
TRBV19	NA	TRBJ1-2	NA	TGTGCCAGTAGTATGGATTGGGGCAGGGCTAACTATGGCTACACCTTC	CASSMDWGRANYGYTF
TRBV4-3	NA	TRBJ1-2	NA	TGCGCCAGCAGCCAAGTCCCTAAGGGGAACTATGGCTACACCTTC	CASSQVPKGNYGYTF
TRBV4-3	TRBD1	TRBJ2-7	NA	TGCGCCAGCAGCCACGAACTCCCCGGGACAGGGCAGCAGTACTTC	CASSHELPGTGQQYF
TRBV7-9	NA	TRBJ2-1	NA	TGTGCCAGCAGCTTGTCAGGGACCTACAATGAGCAGTTCTTC	CASSLSGTYNEQFF
TRBV14	TRBD1	TRBJ1-4	NA	TGTGCCAGCAGCCAAGAGGCGGACAGGGGGCATGAAAAACTGTTTTTT	CASSQEADRGHEKLFF
TRBV2	NA	TRBJ1-3	once	TGTGCCAGCAGTGAAACCGGGAACGGAAACACCATATATTTT	CASSETGNGNTIYF
TRBV30	NA	TRBJ1-4	NA	TGTGCCTGGGATGACACGGCGACTAATGAAAAACTGTTTTTT	CAWDDTATNEKLFF
TRBV3-1/TRBV3-2	NA	TRBJ2-7	NA	TGTGCCAGCAGCCAGGATAGGGGCGGGATTCACGAGCAGTACTTC	CASSQDRGGIHEQYF
TRBV19	NA	TRBJ2-2	NA	TGTGCCAGTAGTCTCAACACCGGGGAGCTGTTTTTT	CASSLNTGELFF
TRBV7-9	NA	TRBJ2-3	NA	TGTGCCAGCAGCCCCTATACGGGCAGGGTCGGAGATACGCAGTATTTT	CASSPYTGRVGDTQYF
TRBV7-9	TRBD1	TRBJ2-2	NA	TGTGCCAGCAGGTCCAAGGGACAGGGGAACACCGGGGAGCTGTTTTTT	CASRSKGQGNTGELFF
TRBV5-6	NA	TRBJ1-1	NA	TGTGCCAGCAGCTCCCTGGACAGTGAAGCTTTCTTT	CASSSLDSEAFF
TRBV6-4	TRBD1	TRBJ2-3	NA	TGTGCCAGCAGTCAGGGGGAGCCGACAGATACGCAGTATTTT	CASSQGEPTDTQYF
TRBV14	NA	TRBJ2-1	NA	TGTGCCAGCAGCTATCAGCGGACCTCCTACAATGAGCAGTTCTTC	CASSYQRTSYNEQFF
TRBV7-2	TRBD1	TRBJ1-1	NA	TGTGCCAGCAGCTTCCCTCTCTTGACCGGGACAGGGGTCATCACTGAAGCTTTCTTT	CASSFPLLTGTGVITEAFF
TRBV12-5	TRBD1	TRBJ2-1	NA	TGTGCTAGTGGTTTGGTGACAGGGCGCACCTACAATGAGCAGTTCTTC	CASGLVTGRTYNEQFF
TRBV29-1	NA	TRBJ1-2	NA	TGCAGCGTTGAACCCCTATCCTCTGGCTACACCTTC	CSVEPLSSGYTF
TRBV30	TRBD2	TRBJ2-5	NA	TGTGCCTGGAGTCGGGGGGGCTCGGGAGAGACCCAGTACTTC	CAWSRGGSGETQYF
TRBV5-1	NA	TRBJ2-3	NA	TGCGCCAGCAGCCACGGGGGGCCAACAGATACGCAGTATTTT	CASSHGGPTDTQYF
TRBV5-1	TRBD2	TRBJ2-2	NA	TGCGCCAGCAGCCCGGGACTAGCGGGTTTGAACACCGGGGAGCTGTTTTTT	CASSPGLAGLNTGELFF
TRBV11-2	NA	TRBJ1-6	NA	TGTGCCAGCAGCTTAGATTGGACAAGTAATTCACCCCTCCACTTT	CASSLDWTSNSPLHF
TRBV7-8	NA	TRBJ1-2	NA	TGTGCCAGCAGCTTAGGAGGTTTTGGACAAGTGAGCGGCTACACCTTC	CASSLGGFGQVSGYTF
TRBV4-1	TRBD1	TRBJ2-5	NA	TGCGCCAGCAGCCAAGTATCAGGGGGACGAGTTAGGGAGACCCAGTACTTC	CASSQVSGGRVRETQYF
TRBV7-8	TRBD1	TRBJ1-5	NA	TGTGCCAGCAGCTCAGAGGGACAGACTAGCAATCAGCCCCAGCATTTT	CASSSEGQTSNQPQHF
TRBV2	TRBD2	TRBJ2-5	NA	TGTGCCAGCAGTGAAGATGGACTAGCGGGGGGAAGGACCCAGTACTTC	CASSEDGLAGGRTQYF
TRBV5-1	TRBD1	TRBJ2-2	NA	TGCGCCAGCAGCGGGCATTGGGGACAGGAGAACACCGGGGAGCTGTTTTTT	CASSGHWGQENTGELFF
TRBV9	NA	TRBJ2-2	NA	TGTGCCAGCAGCTCAAGCTTTAGTACGAACACCGGGGAGCTGTTTTTT	CASSSSFSTNTGELFF
TRBV15	NA	TRBJ1-2	NA	TGTGCCACCAGCAGAGGAGGTAGCTATGGCTACACCTTC	CATSRGGSYGYTF
TRBV18	TRBD1	TRBJ1-2	NA	TGTGCCAGCTCACCAGGTGACAGGGCTCCCTATGGCTACACCTTC	CASSPGDRAPYGYTF
TRBV5-8	NA	TRBJ1-6	NA	TGTGCCACCGAGAATTCACCCCTCCACTTT	CATENSPLHF
TRBV21-1	NA	TRBJ1-2	NA	TGTGCCAGCAGCAGCAAGCTGGTCAGGGCGAATTCTGGCTACACCTTC	CASSSKLVRANSGYTF
TRBV11-2	NA	TRBJ2-2	few	TGTGCCAGCAGCCTGTCCATCGGCGGTACGAACACCGGGGAGCTGTTTTTT	CASSLSIGGTNTGELFF
TRBV5-5	NA	TRBJ1-5	NA	TGTGCCAGCAGCTTGAATCGAGATCAGCCCCAGCATTTT	CASSLNRDQPQHF
TRBV20-1	NA	TRBJ2-3	once	TGCAGTGCTAGTTTAGGGGGAGCAGATACGCAGTATTTT	CSASLGGADTQYF
TRBV5-1	TRBD1	TRBJ2-2	NA	TGCGCCAGCAGCCTAGGACAGGGCCTGAACACCGGGGAGCTGTTTTTT	CASSLGQGLNTGELFF
TRBV6-5	NA	TRBJ2-1	few	TGTGCCAGCAGCCGGGGGGCCCACAATGAGCAGTTCTTC	CASSRGAHNEQFF